Below, 19 T cell receptor beta chains from the same sample are listed, as sequenced in a study of identical twins. TCRdb fed the 5' RACE reads into MiXCR, producing one record per CDR3 protein. The sample shows approximately 210,000 distinct CDR3 sequences, approximately 15% of them seen only once. In addition, the sample was reused for a study of T cells expressing NK-cell markers.

Sequencing was done on a sample of CD8+ T cells sorted from blood. Receptors were obtained from a woman aged 18 to 35 in good health.

This clonotype turned up a few times. The chain is built from TRBV27 and TRBJ2-2; unclear D gene. The CDR3 is made up of 15 amino acids. The germline CDR1 and CDR2 sequences are MNHEY and SMNVEV (reference sequence). Trimming shortened V by 7 bases and J by 6 bases, and 18 bases separated the two germline ends. Here the CDR3 reads CASILRASLPGELFF. The DNA of the CDR3 is TGTGCCAGCATATTACGCGCGTCACTACCCGGGGAGCTGTTTTTT.

The V call is TRBV6-2 or TRBV6-3, the J call TRBJ2-7, with D tentatively TRBD1 (7 bases). The CDR3 contains 13 residues. Germline V gene sequence: CDR1 MNHEY, CDR2 SVGEGT. V gave up 2 bases and J gave up 4 bases, with 9 bases separating them. This CDR3 is CASSYQGGYEQYF. CDR3 nucleotides: TGTGCCAGCAGTTACCAGGGGGGATACGAGCAGTACTTC.

This clonotype appeared a few times. V is TRBV12-3 or TRBV12-4 and J is TRBJ1-1; D may be TRBD1 (6 bases). The CDR3 spans 16 residues. Trimming cost V 5 bases and J 1 base, with 17 bases left between them. CDR3: CASSPLPGHKNTEAFF. In DNA form, the CDR3 reads TGTGCCAGCAGTCCCCTCCCGGGACATAAGAACACTGAAGCTTTCTTT.

Concerning this clonotype: One junction end disagrees with the germline gene, perhaps due to a read error. The chain combines TRBV13 with TRBJ2-7, with 11 bases fitting TRBD2. Germline CDR1 and CDR2: PRHDT and FYEKMQ (reference sequence). This CDR3 region has 13 residues. The CDR3 nucleotides read TGTGCCAGCAGCACACGACTAGCGGGGAACACGAACTTC. Protein product: CASSTRLAGNTNF.

This clonotype was observed a few times. V gene TRBV6-1 combines with J gene TRBJ2-3, with TRBD2 matching 7 bases. Germline lookup yields CDR1 MNHNS and CDR2 SASEGT. V was pared by 7 bases and J by 3 bases, with 4 bases of the junction left unmatched. There are 13 residues in the CDR3. DNA of the CDR3: TGTGCCAGCACAGCGGGGCGGACAGATACGCAGTATTTT. Its translation: CASTAGRTDTQYF.

The gene calls are TRBV3-1 and TRBJ1-2; tentatively, D is TRBD1 (6 bases). Trimming removed 1 base from V and 12 bases from J, with 21 bases in between. This CDR3 comprises 15 residues. Germline CDR1 and CDR2: LGHDT and YNNKEL (reference sequence). The CDR3 DNA is TGTGCCAGCAGCCAAGGAAGGAGCGGGGGCGAGGGTAACACCTTC. As protein: CASSQGRSGGEGNTF.

There are many counts of this clonotype. The V and J genes are TRBV6-5 and TRBJ2-3, with unresolved D. CDR1 is MNHEY and CDR2 is SVGAGI in the germline V gene. V was trimmed by 0 bases and J by 2 bases, leaving 3 bases between them. The CDR3 length is 13 residues. CDR3 loop: CASSYSITDTQYF. The CDR3, as DNA: TGTGCCAGCAGTTACTCCATCACAGATACGCAGTATTTT.

This clonotype was seen ten or more times. This chain joins TRBV7-9 and TRBJ2-7, with 10 bases that match TRBD2. In germline, CDR1 is SEHNR, CDR2 FQNEAQ (reference sequence). Trimming took 5 bases from V and 4 from J; bases not matched to a gene: 8. The CDR3 loop spans 15 amino acids. CDR3 residues: CASSPPLAGVYEQYF. CDR3 coding DNA: TGTGCCAGCAGCCCTCCCCTAGCGGGAGTTTACGAGCAGTACTTC.

This chain connects TRBV5-1 to TRBJ1-2; D is possibly TRBD1 (6 bases). There are 14 residues in the CDR3. V lost 0 bases and J lost 2, with 8 bases in between. Germline V gene lookup returns CDR1 SGHRS and CDR2 YFSETQ. The DNA of the CDR3 is TGCGCCAGCAGCTTGGCAGGGGTCAACTATGGCTACACCTTC. As protein: CASSLAGVNYGYTF.

This clonotype has more than one count but fewer than ten. This chain joins TRBV27 and TRBJ1-1; D gene unclear. This CDR3 has 13 amino acids. The germline gives CDR1 MNHEY, CDR2 SMNVEV (reference sequence). With 1 base removed from V and 1 base from J, the gap between germline ends came to 4 bases. CDR3 nucleotide sequence: TGTGCCAGCAGTTTATACTGGAACACTGAAGCTTTCTTT. As protein: CASSLYWNTEAFF.

Only a few counts were recorded for this clonotype. This sequence joins TRBV14 and TRBJ2-5; 10 bases match TRBD2. V dropped 1 base and J dropped 5; count of bases not matched to a gene: 4. The CDR3 runs to 15 residues. Germline lookup yields CDR1 SGHDN and CDR2 FVKESK. The CDR3 bases are TGTGCCAGCAGCCAAGTAACTAGCGGGGCGGAGACCCAGTACTTC. Protein sequence: CASSQVTSGAETQYF.

This clonotype occurred a few times. The rearrangement uses TRBV11-3 and TRBJ2-7; tentatively, D is TRBD1 (6 bases). The V end was cut by 3 bases, the J end by 1 base, with 13 bases between. The CDR3 extends over 15 amino acids. Germline-derived CDR1 and CDR2 are SGHNT and YENEEA. The CDR3 reads CASSFETGPSYEQYF. For the CDR3, the DNA is TGTGCCAGCAGCTTCGAGACAGGCCCTTCCTACGAGCAGTACTTC.

CDR3 DNA sequence: TGTGCCAGCAGTGGACTCCCCGGGGAGCTGTTTTTT. Its protein is CASSGLPGELFF. This chain links TRBV9 with TRBJ2-2; tentatively, D is TRBD2 (5 bases). The germline V and J ends were trimmed by 5 bases and 6 bases, with 8 bases remaining between them. The CDR3 has 12 residues. The germline V gene has CDR1 SGDLS and CDR2 YYNGEE. Full variable domain (outside the CDR3, taken from reference TRBV9 and TRBJ2-2): DSGVTQTPKHLITATGQRVTLRCSPRSGDLSVYWYQQSLDQGLQFLIQYYNGEERAKGNILERFSAQQFPDLHSELNLSSLELGDSALYFCASSGLPGELFFGEGSRLTVL.

The chain combines TRBV5-8 with TRBJ1-2; TRBD1 matches 7 bases. CDR3 length: 15 residues. Germline CDR1 is SGHTS and CDR2 is YDEGEE. With V trimmed by 0 bases and J by 1 base, 3 bases remained unmatched. CDR3 protein: CASSLETGLNYGYTF. The CDR3 nucleotides are TGTGCCAGCAGCTTGGAGACAGGGCTTAACTATGGCTACACCTTC.

This clonotype was counted only a few times. The chain uses TRBV12-3 or TRBV12-4 and TRBJ2-7; 11 bases align to TRBD2. Trimming removed 4 bases from V and 2 bases from J; junction bases left unmatched: 4. This CDR3 has 15 amino acids. CDR3 nucleotide sequence: TGTGCCAGCAGTTCGATAGCGGGGGGGACCTACGAGCAGTACTTC. The encoded protein is CASSSIAGGTYEQYF.

CDR3 amino acids: CATSPSTGAGANVLTF. The CDR3 coding sequence is TGTGCCACCAGCCCGTCGACAGGGGCTGGGGCCAACGTCCTGACTTTC. V is TRBV15 and J is TRBJ2-6; 8 bases line up with TRBD1. With V trimmed by 5 bases and J by 2 bases, 5 bases remained unmatched. The CDR3 spans 16 residues. The germline V gene has CDR1 LNHNV and CDR2 YYDKDF (reference sequence).

This clonotype was picked up many times. This chain uses TRBV5-1 with TRBJ2-7; D unresolved. Germline CDR1 and CDR2: SGHRS and YFSETQ. The CDR3 length is 16 residues. V lost 4 bases, J lost 3 bases, and 20 bases lay in between. The CDR3 reads CASSVGEDIPFYEQYF. As DNA, the CDR3 is TGCGCCAGCAGCGTCGGAGAGGATATTCCCTTCTACGAGCAGTACTTC.

This clonotype appeared a few times. The chain combines TRBV3-1 with TRBJ2-1; 8 bases match TRBD2. Looked up from germline, CDR1 is LGHDT and CDR2 is YNNKEL (reference sequence). This CDR3 contains 15 residues. V trimming: 4 bases; J trimming: 7 bases; junction bases outside the gene matches: 9. The DNA for the CDR3 is TGTGCCAGCAGCCTCAGCCCGGGACTAGGAAATGAGCAGTTCTTC. The encoded protein is CASSLSPGLGNEQFF.

The V gene is TRBV29-1, the J gene TRBJ1-1, with D uncertain. V dropped 5 bases and J dropped 3 bases, with 7 bases sitting between them. Germline CDR1 reads SQVTM; CDR2 reads ANQGSEA. This CDR3 contains 11 residues. CDR3: CSVQVDTEAFF. CDR3 nucleotides: TGCAGCGTTCAGGTGGACACTGAAGCTTTCTTT.